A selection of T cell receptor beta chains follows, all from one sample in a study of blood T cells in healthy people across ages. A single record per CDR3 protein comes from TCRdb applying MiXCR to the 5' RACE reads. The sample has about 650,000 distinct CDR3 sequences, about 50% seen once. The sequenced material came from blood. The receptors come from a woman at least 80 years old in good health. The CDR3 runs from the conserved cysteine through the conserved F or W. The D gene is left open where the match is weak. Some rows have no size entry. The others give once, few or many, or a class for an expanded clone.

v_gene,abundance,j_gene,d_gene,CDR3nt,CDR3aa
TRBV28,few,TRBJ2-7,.,TGTGCCAGCAGTTTCTCCTCGGGCCACTACGAGCAGTACTTC,CASSFSSGHYEQYF
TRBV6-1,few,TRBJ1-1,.,TGTGCCAGCAGTGAAACAAGGGGAGGGAACACTGAAGCTTTCTTT,CASSETRGGNTEAFF
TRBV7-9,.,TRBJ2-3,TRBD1,TGTGCCAGCAGCTCCGGACAGGGTGCGCAGTATTTT,CASSSGQGAQYF
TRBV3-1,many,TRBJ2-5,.,TGTGCCAGCAGCCAAGATGTCGAGGGGAAGACCCAGTACTTC,CASSQDVEGKTQYF
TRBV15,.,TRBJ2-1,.,TGTGCCACCAGCAGAGATGGGGGCAGCTCCTACAATGAGCAGTTCTTC,CATSRDGGSSYNEQFF
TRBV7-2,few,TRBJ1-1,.,TGTGCCAGCAGGGAGGATGGGACGCCTCCCCTAATTTCTTTCTTT,CASREDGTPPLISFF
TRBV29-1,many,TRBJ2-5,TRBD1,TGCAGCGTTGAGAGACAGGGAAGAGAGACCCAGTACTTC,CSVERQGRETQYF
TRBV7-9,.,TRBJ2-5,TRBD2,TGTGCCAGCAGCTTATCCGGGAGGAGTGACAATGAGCAGTATTTC,CASSLSGRSDNEQYF
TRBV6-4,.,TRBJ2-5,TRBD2,TGTGCCAGCAGTGACTCGGCTAGCGGGGCCCAGTACTTC,CASSDSASGAQYF
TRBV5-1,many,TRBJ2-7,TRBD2,TGCGCCAGCAGCTCGGGAGGACTAGCGGGAGTGGATGGGGGCGAGCAGTACTTC,CASSSGGLAGVDGGEQYF
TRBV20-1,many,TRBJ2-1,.,TGCAGTCCAAAAAGGGGAGACCGGAATGAGCAGTTCTTC,CSPKRGDRNEQFF
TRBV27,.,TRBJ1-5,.,TGTGCCAGCAGTTCGGGCCCTCCGGGCAATCAGCCCCAGCATTTT,CASSSGPPGNQPQHF
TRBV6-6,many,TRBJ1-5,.,TGTGCCAGCAGTTACAGGCGGGGAGGGAGCCTCAATCAGCCCCAGCATTTT,CASSYRRGGSLNQPQHF
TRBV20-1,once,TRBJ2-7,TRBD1,TGCAGTGCTAGATCGCCCGGGACAGGGATCTACGAGCAGTACTTC,CSARSPGTGIYEQYF
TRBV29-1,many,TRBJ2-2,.,TGCAGCGTTGCCACAGCAAAGAACACCGGGGAGCTGTTTTTT,CSVATAKNTGELFF
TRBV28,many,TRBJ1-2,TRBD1,TGTGCCAGCAGTCGAAAGACAGGGGGCTCTGGTTATGGCTACACCTTC,CASSRKTGGSGYGYTF
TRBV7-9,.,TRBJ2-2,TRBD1,TGTGCCAGCAGCTCATGGGGGACAGGAAACACCGGGGAGCTGTTTTTT,CASSSWGTGNTGELFF
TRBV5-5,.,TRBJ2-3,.,TGTGCCAGCAGCCTGGACGGTCAAGGTACAGATACGCAGTATTTT,CASSLDGQGTDTQYF
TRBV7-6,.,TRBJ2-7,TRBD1,TGTGCCAGCAGCCCCCAAGGGACAGGGAGCTTCTACGAGCAGTACTTC,CASSPQGTGSFYEQYF
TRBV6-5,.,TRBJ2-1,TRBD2,TGTGCCAGCAGGAGGGGACTAACGGGGATCCAGTTCTTC,CASRRGLTGIQFF
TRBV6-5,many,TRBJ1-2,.,TGTGCCAGCAGTTACTCGAGGGGTGACTATGGCTACACCTTC,CASSYSRGDYGYTF
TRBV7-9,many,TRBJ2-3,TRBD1,TGTGCCAGCAGCTTAGGCCCGACAGGGCGCACAGATACGCAGTATTTT,CASSLGPTGRTDTQYF
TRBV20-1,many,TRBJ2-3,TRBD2,TGCAGTGCTAGGGTCCCGGGACTAGCGACGAACACGTATTTT,CSARVPGLATNTYF
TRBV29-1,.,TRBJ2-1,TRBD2,TGCAGCGTTGAAGATAGGCTAGCGGGAAAGGCTGTCAATGAGCAGTTCTTC,CSVEDRLAGKAVNEQFF
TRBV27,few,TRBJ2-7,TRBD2,TGTGTCAGCAGAGGTCGGGGGGAGAGGACCTACGAGCAGTACTTC,CVSRGRGERTYEQYF